A selection of T cell receptor beta chains follows, all from one sample in a study of blood T cell repertoires in COVID-19. The repertoire was sequenced with immunoSEQ multiplex PCR; TCRdb's copy has only in-frame clones and lacks some. The sample contains around 240,000 clones, about 90% of which appear only once. Sequencing was performed on PBMCs or T cells enriched from blood (not recorded which). The receptors here all came from a human donor in a cohort exposed to, infected with or recovered from COVID-19 (not recorded which). The donor label of this sample is uncertain. CDR3s include the opening cysteine and the closing phenylalanine or tryptophan. Fields, in order: clone size, J gene, V gene, D gene, CDR3 protein, CDR3 DNA. D genes are given only for firm matches. Clone size is shown for a subset of rows, as once, few, many or a class of expanded clone.

>.|TRBJ1-2|TRBV11-2|.
CASSSPGVGYGGYTF
TGTGCCAGCAGCTCCCCAGGGGTCGGCTATGGTGGCTACACCTTC
>.|TRBJ2-7|TRBV29-1|.
CSAWTGSSYEQYF
TGCAGCGCTTGGACTGGGAGCTCCTACGAGCAGTACTTC
>.|TRBJ1-3|TRBV7-2|TRBD1
CASSLGPQGAKGNTIYF
TGTGCCAGCAGCTTAGGGCCCCAGGGGGCGAAGGGAAACACCATATATTTT
>.|TRBJ2-7|TRBV19|TRBD1
CASSPRTGRLSYEQYF
TGTGCCAGTAGTCCTCGGACAGGGAGGTTATCCTACGAGCAGTACTTC
>once|TRBJ1-2|TRBV4-1|TRBD1
CASSQGQGKYGYTF
TGCGCCAGCAGCCAAGGACAGGGGAAATATGGCTACACCTTC
>.|TRBJ2-3|TRBV30|.
CAWSVIPDTDTQYF
TGTGCCTGGAGTGTAATTCCAGACACAGATACGCAGTATTTT
>.|TRBJ2-7|TRBV2|.
CASSPQGYEQYF
TGTGCCAGCAGTCCACAGGGATACGAGCAGTACTTC
>.|TRBJ1-5|TRBV5-1|.
CASSLDGVDQPQHF
TGCGCCAGCAGCTTAGATGGAGTTGATCAGCCCCAGCATTTT
>.|TRBJ2-7|TRBV9|.
CASSGYTSEQYF
TGTGCCAGCAGCGGATATACTAGCGAGCAGTACTTC
>once|TRBJ2-3|TRBV5-6|.
CASSLDREREDTQYF
TGTGCCAGCAGCTTGGACAGGGAGAGAGAAGATACGCAGTATTTT
>once|TRBJ2-7|TRBV6-1|TRBD1
CASSEARHQTGVYEQYF
TGTGCCAGCAGTGAAGCCCGCCACCAAACAGGGGTCTACGAGCAGTACTTC
>.|TRBJ2-1|TRBV29-1|TRBD1
CSAGDRGLYNEQFF
TGCAGCGCTGGGGACAGGGGGCTCTACAATGAGCAGTTCTTC
>few|TRBJ2-3|TRBV18|.
CASSPPLQGTDTQYF
TGTGCCAGCTCACCGCCTCTCCAGGGCACAGATACGCAGTATTTT
>.|TRBJ1-2|TRBV30|.
CAWSVLNSDGYTF
TGTGCCTGGAGTGTACTTAACAGTGATGGCTACACCTTC
>.|TRBJ2-2|TRBV11-3|TRBD2
CASSPTSGTNTGELFF
TGTGCCAGCAGCCCAACTAGCGGAACGAACACCGGGGAGCTGTTTTTT
>.|TRBJ1-5|TRBV27|.
CASSWNGQINQPQHF
TGTGCCAGCAGTTGGAATGGACAGATAAATCAGCCCCAGCATTTT
>.|TRBJ2-1|TRBV5-4|TRBD1
CASSHGTGGQYEQFF
TGTGCCAGCAGCCATGGGACAGGGGGGCAGTATGAGCAGTTCTTC
>.|TRBJ1-1|TRBV18|.
CASSPPSRQTEAFF
TGTGCCAGCTCACCACCGTCTCGACAGACCGAAGCTTTCTTT
>.|TRBJ1-3|TRBV7-9|.
CASTHGTENTIYF
TGTGCCAGCACCCACGGAACAGAAAACACCATATATTTT
>.|TRBJ2-5|TRBV19|.
CASKKDSQETQYF
TGTGCCAGTAAAAAGGACAGCCAAGAGACCCAGTACTTC
>.|TRBJ1-4|TRBV6-5|.
CASRHLPLEEKLFF
TGTGCCAGCAGGCACCTACCCCTAGAGGAAAAACTGTTTTTT
>.|TRBJ1-2|TRBV6-2/TRBV6-3|.
CASSYTDGCYTF
TGTGCCAGCAGTTATACAGATGGGTGCTACACCTTC
>.|TRBJ1-1|TRBV10-3|.
CAISDQGSNTEAFF
TGTGCCATCAGTGACCAGGGGTCGAACACTGAAGCTTTCTTT
>.|TRBJ2-7|TRBV29-1|TRBD1
CSVARGGQGASEQYF
TGCAGCGTTGCAAGGGGGGGACAGGGAGCTTCCGAGCAGTACTTC
>.|TRBJ2-2|TRBV5-1|.
CASSLQGSAFKVAGELFF
TGCGCCAGCAGCCTACAGGGATCGGCCTTTAAGGTGGCCGGGGAGCTGTTTTTT
>.|TRBJ2-6|TRBV19|.
CASSQSGANVLTF
TGTGCCAGTAGTCAGTCTGGGGCCAACGTCCTGACTTTC
>.|TRBJ1-4|TRBV4-2|TRBD1
CASSPPGQGATNEKLFF
TGTGCCAGCAGCCCCCCGGGACAGGGGGCCACTAATGAAAAACTGTTTTTT
>.|TRBJ2-7|TRBV5-8|.
CASSLVLQQYF
TGTGCCAGCAGCTTGGTTCTCCAGCAGTACTTC
>.|TRBJ1-1|TRBV7-9|TRBD1
CASSAPGTGFGREAFF
TGTGCCAGCAGCGCTCCTGGGACAGGGTTCGGCCGTGAAGCTTTCTTT
>.|TRBJ1-1|TRBV5-4|TRBD1
CASSSTGRTEAFF
TGTGCCAGCAGCTCGACAGGGCGGACTGAAGCTTTCTTT
>.|TRBJ2-2|TRBV14|.
CASSQQKATGELFF
TGTGCCAGCAGCCAACAAAAAGCTACCGGGGAGCTGTTTTTT
>.|TRBJ2-7|TRBV24-1|.
CATSDGRYEQYF
TGTGCCACCAGTGATGGGAGATACGAGCAGTACTTC
>.|TRBJ1-1|TRBV19|.
CASSIASSNTEAFF
TGTGCCAGTAGTATAGCCAGTTCGAACACTGAAGCTTTCTTT
>.|TRBJ1-3|TRBV30|TRBD1
CAWSDVPGQGLVGDTIYF
TGTGCCTGGAGCGACGTTCCGGGACAGGGTCTGGTCGGAGACACCATATATTTT
>.|TRBJ1-2|TRBV2|.
CASSELTGNYGYTF
TGTGCCAGCAGTGAACTGACGGGTAACTATGGCTACACCTTC
>.|TRBJ2-7|TRBV21-1|.
CASSNRGGYEQYF
TGTGCCAGCAGCAACCGAGGCGGCTACGAGCAGTACTTC
>.|TRBJ1-3|TRBV5-1|.
CASSLAGTSSGNTIYF
TGCGCCAGCAGCCTAGCCGGGACAAGCTCTGGAAACACCATATATTTT
>.|TRBJ2-7|TRBV9|.
CASSVEPGSYEQYF
TGTGCCAGCAGCGTAGAACCGGGTTCCTACGAGCAGTACTTC
>.|TRBJ2-2|TRBV19|TRBD1
CASSPLTTGDTGELFF
TGTGCCAGTAGTCCCCTTACCACAGGGGACACCGGGGAGCTGTTTTTT
>.|TRBJ1-1|TRBV2|.
CASSDQGWTEAFF
TGTGCCAGCAGTGATCAGGGGTGGACTGAAGCTTTCTTT
>.|TRBJ1-5|TRBV4-1|.
CASSQGSGAHQPQHF
TGCGCCAGCAGCCAAGGATCAGGGGCCCATCAGCCCCAGCATTTT